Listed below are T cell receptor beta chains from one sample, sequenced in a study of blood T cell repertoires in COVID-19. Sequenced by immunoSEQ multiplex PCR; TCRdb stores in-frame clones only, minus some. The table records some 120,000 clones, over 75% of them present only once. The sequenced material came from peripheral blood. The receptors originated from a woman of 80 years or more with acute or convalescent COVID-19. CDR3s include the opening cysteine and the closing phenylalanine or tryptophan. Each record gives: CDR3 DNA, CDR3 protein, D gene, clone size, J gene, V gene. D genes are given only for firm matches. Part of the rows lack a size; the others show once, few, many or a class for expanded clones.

DNA: TGTGCCAGCACGGACAGGGATGGTCCGAAAGCTTTCTTT
CDR3: CASTDRDGPKAFF
D: TRBD1
size: -
J: TRBJ1-1
V: TRBV12-3/TRBV12-4

DNA: TGCGCCAGCAGCCGCACCCCTATCCACGATCGCGCCAAAAACATTCAGTACTTC
CDR3: CASSRTPIHDRAKNIQYF
D: -
size: once
J: TRBJ2-4
V: TRBV4-1

DNA: TGTGCCAGCAGTACGGGACAGGGACCAAATGGCTACACCTTC
CDR3: CASSTGQGPNGYTF
D: TRBD1
size: -
J: TRBJ1-2
V: TRBV28

DNA: TGTGCCAGTAGTACAGGGGGCTCTGGAAACACCATATATTTT
CDR3: CASSTGGSGNTIYF
D: TRBD1
size: -
J: TRBJ1-3
V: TRBV19

DNA: TGTGCCAGCGGTACCGGGACAGGACGAGAAAAACTGTTTTTT
CDR3: CASGTGTGREKLFF
D: TRBD1
size: -
J: TRBJ1-4
V: TRBV5-4

DNA: TGTGCCAGCAGCAAACGGACAGGGAGCAAAAACATTCAGTACTTC
CDR3: CASSKRTGSKNIQYF
D: TRBD1
size: -
J: TRBJ2-4
V: TRBV3-1/TRBV3-2

DNA: TGTGCCAGCAGTATGACAGCGGGAAACACCATATATTTT
CDR3: CASSMTAGNTIYF
D: -
size: once
J: TRBJ1-3
V: TRBV6-6

DNA: TGTGCCAGCAGCTCGCGCCCTACTAGCGGGATAAACACCGGGGAGCTGTTTTTT
CDR3: CASSSRPTSGINTGELFF
D: TRBD2
size: once
J: TRBJ2-2
V: TRBV7-6

DNA: TGTGCCAGCAGCGAGAGGGGGAATGTGGGGAACACTGAAGCTTTCTTT
CDR3: CASSERGNVGNTEAFF
D: -
size: -
J: TRBJ1-1
V: TRBV5-8

DNA: TGTGCCAGCAAGCGACAGGGTAGTTATTCACCCCTCCACTTT
CDR3: CASKRQGSYSPLHF
D: TRBD1
size: -
J: TRBJ1-6
V: TRBV5-4

DNA: TGTGCCAGCTCAGCCTCGCACAGCCGCTCTGGGGCCAACGTCCTGACTTTC
CDR3: CASSASHSRSGANVLTF
D: -
size: -
J: TRBJ2-6
V: TRBV18

DNA: TGTGCCAGCAGGGGAGGGACGGAGGGCGGAACTGAAGCTTTCTTT
CDR3: CASRGGTEGGTEAFF
D: -
size: -
J: TRBJ1-1
V: TRBV7-9

DNA: TGTGCCAGTAGTGTGTCTAGCAACAATGAGCAGTTCTTC
CDR3: CASSVSSNNEQFF
D: -
size: -
J: TRBJ2-1
V: TRBV19

DNA: TGCGCCAGCAGCGGAAGCTCAGGGAACTATGGCTACACCTTC
CDR3: CASSGSSGNYGYTF
D: -
size: -
J: TRBJ1-2
V: TRBV5-1

DNA: TGTGCCAGCACCCACAACATCTCACCGGGACAGAAAGAGACCCAGTACTTC
CDR3: CASTHNISPGQKETQYF
D: TRBD1
size: -
J: TRBJ2-5
V: TRBV5-6

DNA: TGTGCCAGCAGTTTATTTCCCTATAGGCTGTTTTTT
CDR3: CASSLFPYRLFF
D: -
size: -
J: TRBJ2-2
V: TRBV28

DNA: TGTGCCAGCAGTGAACAGCGCGGGCATAGCCGGAAAGAAGCTTTCTTT
CDR3: CASSEQRGHSRKEAFF
D: -
size: once
J: TRBJ1-1
V: TRBV2

DNA: TGTGCCAGCAGCCGTGCTTGGGCCACCGGGGAGCTGTTTTTT
CDR3: CASSRAWATGELFF
D: -
size: -
J: TRBJ2-2
V: TRBV14

DNA: TGTGCCAGCAGTTTTGCTAGCGGGGGAAGTAAGCAAGAGACCCAGTACTTC
CDR3: CASSFASGGSKQETQYF
D: TRBD2
size: -
J: TRBJ2-5
V: TRBV28

DNA: TGTGCCAGCAGTTACAGGAGCGGGGGCCCAAGGAGCTCCTACAATGAGCAGTTCTTC
CDR3: CASSYRSGGPRSSYNEQFF
D: TRBD2
size: -
J: TRBJ2-1
V: TRBV6-2/TRBV6-3

DNA: TGTGCCAGCCGCGAGGCGGCGGCCGGGTCACAGCCCCAGCATTTT
CDR3: CASREAAAGSQPQHF
D: -
size: many
J: TRBJ1-5
V: TRBV6-5

DNA: TGTGCCAGTAGTGTCCCAGGACTAGCCCTTGAGCAGTTCTTC
CDR3: CASSVPGLALEQFF
D: TRBD2
size: -
J: TRBJ2-1
V: TRBV19

DNA: TGTGCCAGCAGCTTAGCCAGCAGGGGGGAGACCCAGTACTTC
CDR3: CASSLASRGETQYF
D: TRBD1
size: once
J: TRBJ2-5
V: TRBV7-6

DNA: TGTGCCAGCAGTTTGGGACTCCCACGGAGGACTGAAGCTTTCTTT
CDR3: CASSLGLPRRTEAFF
D: -
size: -
J: TRBJ1-1
V: TRBV27

DNA: TGTGCCATCAGTGAAAGACAGTCCTACGAGCAGTACTTC
CDR3: CAISERQSYEQYF
D: -
size: -
J: TRBJ2-7
V: TRBV10-3

DNA: TGTGCCGAGCTAAACACTCCCTGTTATTCGGGACAGGGGGATCAGCCCCAGCATTTT
CDR3: CAELNTPCYSGQGDQPQHF
D: TRBD1
size: -
J: TRBJ1-5
V: TRBV7-6

DNA: TGTGCCAGCAGCTTATGGGCAGGTAGTAACTATGGCTACACCTTC
CDR3: CASSLWAGSNYGYTF
D: -
size: few
J: TRBJ1-2
V: TRBV5-4

DNA: TGTGCCAGCAGCAGGGGAAATCAGCCCCAGCATTTT
CDR3: CASSRGNQPQHF
D: -
size: -
J: TRBJ1-5
V: TRBV12-3/TRBV12-4

DNA: TGTGCCAGCAGCGCCTATCAACAGGGTTACGAGCAGTACTTC
CDR3: CASSAYQQGYEQYF
D: -
size: -
J: TRBJ2-7
V: TRBV7-8

DNA: TGTGCCAGCTCACCAGGCAGCAGGATGAACACTGAAGCTTTCTTT
CDR3: CASSPGSRMNTEAFF
D: -
size: -
J: TRBJ1-1
V: TRBV18

DNA: TGTGCCAGCAGCTTGGGGGCCGGGATTGGAGCAGGAAACACCATATATTTT
CDR3: CASSLGAGIGAGNTIYF
D: -
size: -
J: TRBJ1-3
V: TRBV5-4

DNA: TGTGCCAGCAGCGCGACAAACTCTGGAAACACCATATATTTT
CDR3: CASSATNSGNTIYF
D: -
size: -
J: TRBJ1-3
V: TRBV9

DNA: TGTGCCAGCAGCATTTGGGGGGCTAGCGGGCAAGAGACCCAGTACTTC
CDR3: CASSIWGASGQETQYF
D: TRBD2
size: -
J: TRBJ2-5
V: TRBV7-7

DNA: TGCGCCAGCAGTCCTACCGGGACAGACTATGGCTACACCTTC
CDR3: CASSPTGTDYGYTF
D: TRBD1
size: -
J: TRBJ1-2
V: TRBV5-1

DNA: TGCGCCAGCAGAAACAGCCAGAACACTGAAGCTTTCTTT
CDR3: CASRNSQNTEAFF
D: -
size: -
J: TRBJ1-1
V: TRBV5-1

DNA: TGTGCCAGCAGCTTAGAGTTCGGTAGCAATCAGCCCCAGCATTTT
CDR3: CASSLEFGSNQPQHF
D: -
size: -
J: TRBJ1-5
V: TRBV7-2

DNA: TGTGCCAGCAGCCAAGGAAGGGGAGGAGATGAAAAACTGTTTTTT
CDR3: CASSQGRGGDEKLFF
D: -
size: -
J: TRBJ1-4
V: TRBV4-2

DNA: TGCGCCAGCAGCCTAGGGACAGGGGGCGGCTATGGCTACACCTTC
CDR3: CASSLGTGGGYGYTF
D: TRBD1
size: -
J: TRBJ1-2
V: TRBV5-1

DNA: TGTGCCAGCAGTTTATCGGAGATAGACACTGAAGCTTTCTTT
CDR3: CASSLSEIDTEAFF
D: -
size: -
J: TRBJ1-1
V: TRBV27

DNA: TGCGCCAGCAGCTTCCTCCCCGACAGCCAATTCACCGGGGAGCTGTTTTTT
CDR3: CASSFLPDSQFTGELFF
D: -
size: -
J: TRBJ2-2
V: TRBV5-1

DNA: TGCGCCAGCAGTGAGTCGAATCGGGGCTACACCTTC
CDR3: CASSESNRGYTF
D: -
size: -
J: TRBJ1-2
V: TRBV10-2